Listed below are T cell receptor beta chains from one sample, sequenced in a study of cytomegalovirus exposure and HLA in healthy donors. Measured with immunoSEQ multiplex PCR; TCRdb has only the in-frame clones, and not every one. This sample carries approximately 150,000 clones, approximately 78% of them seen once, and the ten largest clones take 2% to 3%. Input material: PBMCs. These receptors originate from a human donor in good health. Both conserved end residues are part of each CDR3. Each record gives: CDR3 DNA, CDR3 protein, J gene, V gene, D gene, clone size. A D gene is named only where the DNA matches it firmly. Expanded clones get a size class; other rows say once, few or many, or leave the size out.

TGTGCCAGCAGCCAATCGGTCCAAGAGACCCAGTACTTC	CASSQSVQETQYF	TRBJ2-5	TRBV14	NA	NA
TGTGCCATCAGTGAGAGTTTGTCCGGAGGGATGAACACTGAAGCTTTCTTT	CAISESLSGGMNTEAFF	TRBJ1-1	TRBV10-3	NA	NA
TGCGCCAGCAGCCCCGACAGTCGCAATCAGCCCCAGCATTTT	CASSPDSRNQPQHF	TRBJ1-5	TRBV5-1	NA	NA
TGTGCCAGTAGCCTTCGATGGACAGGGGGTTTCTACGAGCAGTACTTC	CASSLRWTGGFYEQYF	TRBJ2-7	TRBV19	TRBD1	NA
TGTGCCAGCTCACCTAGACAGGGTGGTGAGCAGTTCTTC	CASSPRQGGEQFF	TRBJ2-1	TRBV18	TRBD1	NA
TGTGCCAGCAGCCCCCGACAGGCCAACACTGAAGCTTTCTTT	CASSPRQANTEAFF	TRBJ1-1	TRBV7-2	NA	NA
TGCGCCAGCAGCACTGCCCCAGGAACGGGGAGAATGAACACTGAAGCTTTCTTT	CASSTAPGTGRMNTEAFF	TRBJ1-1	TRBV4-1	NA	NA
TGTGCCAGCAGCTTAGATTCGGGACAGGGTGTCACCGGGGAGCTGTTTTTT	CASSLDSGQGVTGELFF	TRBJ2-2	TRBV11-3	TRBD1	NA
TGTGCCAGTATCCCGGGGATCGCAGGGGAGCTGTTTTTT	CASIPGIAGELFF	TRBJ2-2	TRBV19	NA	few
TGTGCCAGCACCCAATTTTTCCTCGGGGGTACACCTGAAGCTTTCTTT	CASTQFFLGGTPEAFF	TRBJ1-1	TRBV5-6	NA	NA
TGTGCCAGCAGCTTAGTTGGTGACGGGTTGAACACTGAAGCTTTCTTT	CASSLVGDGLNTEAFF	TRBJ1-1	TRBV7-9	NA	NA
TGTGCCAGCAGCCTGGACCGGGGGGTGGCTTTCTTT	CASSLDRGVAFF	TRBJ1-1	TRBV13	NA	NA
TGTGCCAGCAGCGTCACAGGGGCCACCGGGGAGCTGCTTTTT	CASSVTGATGELLF	TRBJ2-2	TRBV5-4	TRBD1	NA
TGTGCCAGCAGCCCGGGACAGGGGACAGGGTATGGCTACACCTTC	CASSPGQGTGYGYTF	TRBJ1-2	TRBV7-9	TRBD1	NA
TGCAGCGTAAAAGAAACAGGGGGCCGGAGCAATCAGCCCCAGCATTTT	CSVKETGGRSNQPQHF	TRBJ1-5	TRBV29-1	TRBD1	NA
TGTGCCAGCCAGATCTACACTGAAGCTTTCTTT	CASQIYTEAFF	TRBJ1-1	TRBV6-1	NA	NA
TGCGCCAGCAGCCCGGGGGGAGGCGAAGTGGGAAAACTGTTTTTT	CASSPGGGEVGKLFF	TRBJ1-4	TRBV5-1	NA	NA
TGTGCCTGGAGTTCGACAGCAAATCAGCCCCAGCATTTT	CAWSSTANQPQHF	TRBJ1-5	TRBV30	NA	NA
TGTGCCAGCAGCTACGTCAGGGGGACGAATGAAAAACTGTTTTTT	CASSYVRGTNEKLFF	TRBJ1-4	TRBV14	TRBD1	NA
TGTGCCAGTAGTATAGATGGGACAGATAGATACTATGGCTACACCTTC	CASSIDGTDRYYGYTF	TRBJ1-2	TRBV19	TRBD1	few
TGTGCCAGCAGCCCTTTTGGGGCGGGGGACACCTACGAGCAGTACTTC	CASSPFGAGDTYEQYF	TRBJ2-7	TRBV2	NA	NA
TGTGCCAGCAGCTTACTAGGGGGGACAGGGAACAATTCACCCCTCCACTTT	CASSLLGGTGNNSPLHF	TRBJ1-6	TRBV7-2	TRBD1	few
TGTGCCAGCAGCCCGGACATCATGAACACTGAAGCTTTCTTT	CASSPDIMNTEAFF	TRBJ1-1	TRBV5-8	NA	NA
TGTGCCAGCTCACCAGTGACAGGGCAAGAGACCCAGTACTTC	CASSPVTGQETQYF	TRBJ2-5	TRBV18	TRBD1	NA
TGTGCCAGCAGTCGACAGGGCCACACAGATACGCAGTATTTT	CASSRQGHTDTQYF	TRBJ2-3	TRBV2	TRBD1	NA
TGTGCCAGCAGTCGGAGGACAGGGCACGGAGGCACTGAAGCTTTCTTT	CASSRRTGHGGTEAFF	TRBJ1-1	TRBV25-1	TRBD1	few
TGTGCCATCCAGGGGGTGAGGACAGGGAGTAGCACAGATACGCAGTATTTT	CAIQGVRTGSSTDTQYF	TRBJ2-3	TRBV10-3	TRBD1	NA
TGTGCCAGCAGCTTGACAGCGCCAGTTCACTACAATGAGCAGTTCTTC	CASSLTAPVHYNEQFF	TRBJ2-1	TRBV7-3	NA	NA
TGTGCCTGGAGTAGAGAAGCGGGGACGCAGTTCTTC	CAWSREAGTQFF	TRBJ2-1	TRBV30	TRBD2	NA
TGCGCCAGCAGCTTAGGTAATGGAGCCGAGCAGTACTTC	CASSLGNGAEQYF	TRBJ2-7	TRBV5-1	NA	NA
TGTGCCAGCCGGGAAGGGCTACAAGAGACCCAGTACTTC	CASREGLQETQYF	TRBJ2-5	TRBV6-5	NA	NA
TGTGCCAGCTCAACCACCACCTCGCAGGGCGGCTACACCTTC	CASSTTTSQGGYTF	TRBJ1-2	TRBV18	NA	few
TGTGCCAGCGGGCCTGGGGGGGCGCAGTTCTTC	CASGPGGAQFF	TRBJ2-1	TRBV27	NA	NA
TGTGCCAGCAGCTTCCGGGGCAATGAGCAGTTCTTC	CASSFRGNEQFF	TRBJ2-1	TRBV6-5	NA	NA
TGTGCCAGTACCGGGACTAGCACAGATACGCAGTATTTT	CASTGTSTDTQYF	TRBJ2-3	TRBV19	NA	NA
TGTGCCAGCAGCTCTGGACAGGGGGGGACGTACGAGCAGTACTTC	CASSSGQGGTYEQYF	TRBJ2-7	TRBV6-5	TRBD1	NA
TGTGCCAGCAGCTTAGAGGCGGGGGCAGGCCCCAGGCGGCAGTACTTC	CASSLEAGAGPRRQYF	TRBJ2-7	TRBV7-9	NA	NA
TGTGCCAGCAGCCCCGGTGGACAAGCAGGACACTCTGGAAACACCATATATTTT	CASSPGGQAGHSGNTIYF	TRBJ1-3	TRBV5-6	NA	few
TGTGCCAGCAGCTTGGATCCGACAGGGCTCTACGAGCAGTACTTC	CASSLDPTGLYEQYF	TRBJ2-7	TRBV5-6	TRBD1	NA
TGCAGCGTTTCTTTAACAGCCTCGTACGAGCAGTACTTC	CSVSLTASYEQYF	TRBJ2-7	TRBV29-1	NA	NA
TGTGCCAGCAGCCCAAAGCCAGTCCGGGTCAGCAATCAGCCCCAGCATTTT	CASSPKPVRVSNQPQHF	TRBJ1-5	TRBV27	NA	NA
TGTGCCAGCAGCCACAGGGAATATTCACCCCTCCACTTT	CASSHREYSPLHF	TRBJ1-6	TRBV27	NA	few
TGTGCCTGGAGTGGACAGGGAGGAGATACGCAGTATTTT	CAWSGQGGDTQYF	TRBJ2-3	TRBV30	NA	NA
TGTGCCAGCTCACCGCCCAATACGGGACAGATGAACACTGAAGCTTTCTTT	CASSPPNTGQMNTEAFF	TRBJ1-1	TRBV18	TRBD1	NA
TGTGCCAGCAGCTCCTGGACTAGCGGGGCCTCCTACGAGCAGTACTTC	CASSSWTSGASYEQYF	TRBJ2-7	TRBV7-2	TRBD2	NA
TGTGCCACCAGCAGACGGACAGGGGTGAACACTGAAGCTTTCTTT	CATSRRTGVNTEAFF	TRBJ1-1	TRBV15	TRBD1	NA
TGTGCCAGTAATGCAGGGAGGCGCAATCAGCCCCAGCATTTT	CASNAGRRNQPQHF	TRBJ1-5	TRBV19	NA	once
TGTGCCAGCAGCGCAACCAACAGGGGGCGTGAACATGGCTACACCTTC	CASSATNRGREHGYTF	TRBJ1-2	TRBV7-8	TRBD1	NA
TGTGCCAGCAGTTACTCTGAGGACTACGAGCAGTACTTC	CASSYSEDYEQYF	TRBJ2-7	TRBV6-5	NA	NA